The sample holds a few counts of the clone carrying this T cell receptor beta chain. The antigen is not known. The data derive from a study of identical twins. Study-wide results and limits: Some out-of-frame alpha sequences were shared by twins, and these showed excess low generation probability.

TCRdb reanalysed the 5' RACE reads using MiXCR and keeps one entry per CDR3 protein. Of about 340,000 distinct CDR3 sequences listed, approximately 13% were seen once; the top ten hold approximately 7.5%. Germline CDR1 and CDR2: LGHDT and YNNKEL (reference sequence). The V gene end was trimmed by 5 bases and the J gene end by 2 bases; junction bases not matched to a gene: 3. CDR3 length equals 14 residues. These data were also reused for a study on yellow fever vaccine responses in identical twins.

The source of this sequence is a woman aged 18-35 years in good health. The sequencing sample was made of CD8+ T cells sorted from blood. V gene TRBV3-1 combines with J gene TRBJ2-7, with 10 bases that match TRBD1. In DNA form, the CDR3 reads TGTGCCAGCAGCTGGACAGGGGGTGCCTACGAGCAGTACTTC. Translating gives CASSWTGGAYEQYF.